These T cell receptor beta chains were read from a single sample in a study of T cells in localized non-small cell lung cancer. TCRdb's table, derived via immunoSEQ multiplex PCR, lists solely in-frame clones and lacks some. The sample lists around 100,000 clones; over 80% were seen once. Source: peripheral blood, taken before any cancer treatment. The receptors here all came from a man aged 35-69 years with stage I squamous cell lung carcinoma. The CDR3 runs from the conserved cysteine through the conserved F or W. A D gene is named only where the DNA matches it firmly.

TRBJ2-7 TRBV5-5 TRBD2 CASSLGTSGTEQYF
TRBJ1-5 TRBV5-6 NA CASSLKNQPQHF
TRBJ1-2 TRBV10-2 NA CASSPQGLGEASYGYTF
TRBJ2-2 TRBV6-6 NA CASNEGGNTGELFF
TRBJ1-6 TRBV14 NA CASSRQGRGRNSPLHF
TRBJ1-2 TRBV10-1 NA CASNDGGLGYTF
TRBJ1-2 TRBV9 TRBD1 CASSATGGWGYTF
TRBJ2-3 TRBV29-1 TRBD1 CSVEDPGQGATDTQYF
TRBJ1-2 TRBV5-1 TRBD1 CASSGVGTGHGYTF
TRBJ1-6 TRBV7-3 TRBD1 CASSLDGAGGSPLHF
TRBJ1-6 TRBV7-6 NA CASSLARGGAVNSPLHF
TRBJ1-2 TRBV4-3 NA CASSQDIDYYYGYTF
TRBJ2-1 TRBV15 NA CATRSPWGNEQFF
TRBJ1-2 TRBV6-1 NA CASTLGALRGYTF
TRBJ2-2 TRBV4-3 NA CASSSGPGGALTGELFF
TRBJ2-5 TRBV5-1 NA CASSLGWVRRGETQYF
TRBJ2-1 TRBV6-1 NA CATMYNEQFF